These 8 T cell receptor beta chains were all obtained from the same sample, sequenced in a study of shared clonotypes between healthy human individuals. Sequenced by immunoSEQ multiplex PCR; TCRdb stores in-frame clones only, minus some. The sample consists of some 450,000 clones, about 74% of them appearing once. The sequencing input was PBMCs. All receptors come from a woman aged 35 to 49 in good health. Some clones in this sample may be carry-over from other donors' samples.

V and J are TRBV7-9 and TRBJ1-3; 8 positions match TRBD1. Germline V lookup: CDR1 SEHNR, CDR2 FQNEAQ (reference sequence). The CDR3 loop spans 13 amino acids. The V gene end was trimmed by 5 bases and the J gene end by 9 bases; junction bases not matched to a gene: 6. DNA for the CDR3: TGTGCCAGCAGCGGCGGACAGGGCGGCACCATATATTTT. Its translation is CASSGGQGGTIYF.

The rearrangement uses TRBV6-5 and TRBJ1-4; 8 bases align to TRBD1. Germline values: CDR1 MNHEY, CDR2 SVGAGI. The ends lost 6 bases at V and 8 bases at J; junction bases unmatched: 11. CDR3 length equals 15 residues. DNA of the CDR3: TGTGCCAGCAGCTATAGACAGGGGTTAGGGGAAAAACTGTTTTTT. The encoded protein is CASSYRQGLGEKLFF.

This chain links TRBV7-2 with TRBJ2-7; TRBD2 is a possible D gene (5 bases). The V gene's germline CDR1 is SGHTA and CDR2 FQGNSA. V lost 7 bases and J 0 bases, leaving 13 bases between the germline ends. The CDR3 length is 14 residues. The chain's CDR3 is CASTPLTTSYEQYF. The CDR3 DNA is TGTGCCAGCACCCCCTTGACTACCTCCTACGAGCAGTACTTC. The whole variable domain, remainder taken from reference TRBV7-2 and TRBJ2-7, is GAGVSQSPSNKVTEKGKDVELRCDPISGHTALYWYRQSLGQGLEFLIYFQGNSAPDKSGLPSDRFSAERTGGSVSTLTIQRTQQEDSAVYLCASTPLTTSYEQYFGPGTRLTVT.

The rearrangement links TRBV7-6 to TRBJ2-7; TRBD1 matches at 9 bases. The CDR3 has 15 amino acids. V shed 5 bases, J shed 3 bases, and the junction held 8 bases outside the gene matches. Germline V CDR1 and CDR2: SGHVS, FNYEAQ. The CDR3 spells CASSRGAGQGYEQYF. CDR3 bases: TGTGCCAGCAGCCGGGGGGCGGGACAGGGCTACGAGCAGTACTTC.

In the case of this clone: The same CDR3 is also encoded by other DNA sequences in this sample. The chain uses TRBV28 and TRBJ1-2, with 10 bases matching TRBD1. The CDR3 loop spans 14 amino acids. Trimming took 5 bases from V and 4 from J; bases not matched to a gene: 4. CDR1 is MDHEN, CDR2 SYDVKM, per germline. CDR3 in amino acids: CASSPGDRGYGYTF. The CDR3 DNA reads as TGTGCCAGCAGTCCCGGGGACAGGGGCTATGGCTACACCTTC.

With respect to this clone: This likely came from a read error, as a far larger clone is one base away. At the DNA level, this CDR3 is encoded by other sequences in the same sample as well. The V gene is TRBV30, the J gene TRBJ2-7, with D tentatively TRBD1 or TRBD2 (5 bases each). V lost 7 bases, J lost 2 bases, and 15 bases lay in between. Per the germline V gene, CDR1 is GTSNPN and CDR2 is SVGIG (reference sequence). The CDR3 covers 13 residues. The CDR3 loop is CASPGPSTYEQYF. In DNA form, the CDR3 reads TGTGCCTCGCCGGGACCGTCCACCTACGAGCAGTACTTC.

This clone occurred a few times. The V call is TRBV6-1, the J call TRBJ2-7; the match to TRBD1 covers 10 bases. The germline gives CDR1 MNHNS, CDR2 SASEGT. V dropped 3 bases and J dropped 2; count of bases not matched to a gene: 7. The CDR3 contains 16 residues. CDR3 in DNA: TGTGCCAGCAGTGACGTTAGGACAGGGGGGACCTACGAGCAGTACTTC. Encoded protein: CASSDVRTGGTYEQYF.

Here the CDR3 reads CASSQGWSGQGAFF. CDR3 DNA sequence: TGTGCCAGCAGCCAAGGTTGGTCTGGACAGGGAGCTTTCTTT. The chain is built from TRBV28 and TRBJ1-1, with 8 bases that match TRBD1. This CDR3 comprises 14 residues. Germline V gives CDR1 MDHEN, CDR2 SYDVKM. V was clipped by 6 bases and J by 10 bases; unmatched bases: 13.